This T cell receptor beta chain originates from a study of T cells in Graves' hyperthyroidism and ophthalmopathy. What was amplified from RNA transcripts were TCR beta CDR3 regions. Primed by the HTBI set, a first-round RT-PCR was run on the TCR CDR3. TCRdb fed the multiplex PCR reads into MiXCR, producing one record per CDR3 protein. The data hold a few hundred thousand distinct CDR3 sequences, with 20% to 25% observed a single time. This clonotype was counted between two and nine times. The authors took PBMCs from 10 ml fresh peripheral blood. Looked up from germline, CDR1 is SGDLS and CDR2 is YYNGEE. The length of the CDR3 is 18 residues. The V segment lost 4 bases and the J segment 2 bases; nucleotides outside the gene matches: 7.

The chain carries TRBV9 and TRBJ2-3; 16 nucleotides line up with TRBD2. The receptor was isolated from a man between 45 and 60 years old with Graves' hyperthyroidism. The sequenced material came from blood. Here the CDR3 DNA reads TGTGCCAGCAGCCAGGGACTAGCGGGAGGGCCCCCCACAGATACGCAGTATTTT. Its translation: CASSQGLAGGPPTDTQYF.